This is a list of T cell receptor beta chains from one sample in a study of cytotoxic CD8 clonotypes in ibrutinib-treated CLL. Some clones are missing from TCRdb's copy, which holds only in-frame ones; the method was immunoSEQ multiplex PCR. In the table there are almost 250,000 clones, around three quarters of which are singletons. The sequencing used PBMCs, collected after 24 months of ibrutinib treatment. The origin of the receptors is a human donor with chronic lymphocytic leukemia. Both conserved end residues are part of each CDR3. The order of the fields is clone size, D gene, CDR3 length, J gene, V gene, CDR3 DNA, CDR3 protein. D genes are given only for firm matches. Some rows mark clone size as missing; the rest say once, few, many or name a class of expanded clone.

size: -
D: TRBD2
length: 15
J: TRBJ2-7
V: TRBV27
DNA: TGTGCCAGCAGTCCCCGGGGTAGCGGGACCTACGAGCAGTACTTC
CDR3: CASSPRGSGTYEQYF

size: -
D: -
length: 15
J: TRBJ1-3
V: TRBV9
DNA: TGTGCCAGCAGCTCGAGACCACAAGCAGGAAACACCATATATTTT
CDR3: CASSSRPQAGNTIYF

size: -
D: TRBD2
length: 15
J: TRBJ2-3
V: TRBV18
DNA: TGTGCCAGCTCACCATCAGCGGGAGCAGGAGATACGCAGTATTTT
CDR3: CASSPSAGAGDTQYF

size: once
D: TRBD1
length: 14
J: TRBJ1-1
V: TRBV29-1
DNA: TGCAGCGCTGGACAGGGCACCTTGGGCACTGAAGCTTTCTTT
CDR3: CSAGQGTLGTEAFF

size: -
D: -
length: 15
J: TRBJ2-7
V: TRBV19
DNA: TGTGCCAGTAAAGGTTGGGGGGGGCGCGTGAACGAGCAGTACTTC
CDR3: CASKGWGGRVNEQYF

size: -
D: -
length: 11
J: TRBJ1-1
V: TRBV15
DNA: TGTGCCACCAGAGGGACGAGGGAAGCTTTCTTT
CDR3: CATRGTREAFF

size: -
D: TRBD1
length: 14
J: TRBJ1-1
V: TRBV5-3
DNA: TGTGCCAGAAGCCCGGGACAGGTTCGTTCTGAAGCTTTCTTT
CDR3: CARSPGQVRSEAFF

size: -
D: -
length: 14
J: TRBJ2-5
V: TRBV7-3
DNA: TGTGCCAGCAGCTTAAACGAGGCCAAGAGGACCCAGTACTTC
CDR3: CASSLNEAKRTQYF

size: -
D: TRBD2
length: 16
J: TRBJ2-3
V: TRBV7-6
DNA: TGTGCCAGCAGCCGTGGAGCGGGAGGACGCACAGATACGCAGTATTTT
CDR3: CASSRGAGGRTDTQYF

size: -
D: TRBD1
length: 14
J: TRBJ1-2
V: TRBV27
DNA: TGTGCCAGCAGTTCCTTGGGACAGAGTTATGGCTACACCTTC
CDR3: CASSSLGQSYGYTF

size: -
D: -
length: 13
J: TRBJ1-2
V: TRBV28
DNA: TGTGCCAGCAGTCCCCCGACAGTCTATGGCTACACCTTC
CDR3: CASSPPTVYGYTF

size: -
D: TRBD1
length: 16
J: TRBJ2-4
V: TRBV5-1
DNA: TGCGCCAGCAGCTTAAGCGGGACAGGGTCCCAAAACATTCAGTACTTC
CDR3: CASSLSGTGSQNIQYF

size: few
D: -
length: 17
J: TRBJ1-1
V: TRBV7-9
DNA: TGTGCCAGCAGCGCGCCGACTCGGAGGGCGCGGGACACTGAAGCTTTCTTT
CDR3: CASSAPTRRARDTEAFF

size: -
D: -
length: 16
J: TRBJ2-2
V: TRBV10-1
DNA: TGCGCCAGCAGTGACCCGATTAGCCGGGACACCGGGGAGCTGTTTTTT
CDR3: CASSDPISRDTGELFF

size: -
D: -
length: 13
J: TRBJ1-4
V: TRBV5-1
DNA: TGCGCCAGCAGCTGGGCAGCAAATGAAAAACTGTTTTTT
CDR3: CASSWAANEKLFF

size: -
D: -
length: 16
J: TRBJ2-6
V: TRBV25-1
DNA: TGTGCCAGCAGTGGAGGAGGGTCGACTGGGGCCAACGTCCTGACTTTC
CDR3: CASSGGGSTGANVLTF

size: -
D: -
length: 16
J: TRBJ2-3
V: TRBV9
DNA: TGTGCCAGCAGCGTAGGAGGGCAGGGTATCACAGATACGCAGTATTTT
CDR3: CASSVGGQGITDTQYF

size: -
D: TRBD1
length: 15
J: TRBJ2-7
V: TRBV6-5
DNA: TGTGCCAGCAGTTTATCGGGACAGGGGGCCTACGAGCAGTACTTC
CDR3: CASSLSGQGAYEQYF

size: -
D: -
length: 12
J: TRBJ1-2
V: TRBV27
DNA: TGTGCCAGCAGTGACGGGTCGGATGGCTACACCTTC
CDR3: CASSDGSDGYTF

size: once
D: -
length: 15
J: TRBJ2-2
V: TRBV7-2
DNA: TGTGCCAGCAGTCGTGAGGGGGCGAACACCGGGGAGCTGTTTTTT
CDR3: CASSREGANTGELFF

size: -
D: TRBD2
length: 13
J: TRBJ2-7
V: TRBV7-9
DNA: TGTGCCAGCAGCTTAAGACTAGCTGGGGAGCAGTACTTC
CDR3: CASSLRLAGEQYF